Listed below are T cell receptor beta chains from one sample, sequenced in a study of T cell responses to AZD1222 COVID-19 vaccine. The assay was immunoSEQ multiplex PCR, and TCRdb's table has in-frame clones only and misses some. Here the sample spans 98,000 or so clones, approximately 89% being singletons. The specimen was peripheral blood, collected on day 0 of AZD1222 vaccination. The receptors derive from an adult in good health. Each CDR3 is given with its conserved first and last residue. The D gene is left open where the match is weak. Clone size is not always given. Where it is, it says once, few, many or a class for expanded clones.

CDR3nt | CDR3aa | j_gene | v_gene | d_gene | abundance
TGTGCCAGCAGCGGGACCAGGACAGGGTACAATCAGCCCCAGCATTTT | CASSGTRTGYNQPQHF | TRBJ1-5 | TRBV9 | TRBD1 | .
TGTGCCAGCAGTGAAAAAGGGACTAGCGGGGCAGATACGCAGTATTTT | CASSEKGTSGADTQYF | TRBJ2-3 | TRBV6-4 | TRBD2 | .
TGCGCCAGCAGCTCTGAAAGCTTTGAAAAACTGTTTTTT | CASSSESFEKLFF | TRBJ1-4 | TRBV5-1 | . | .
TGTGCCAGCAGTATCCCGGGACAGGGGCGCCGGGATGGCTACACCTTC | CASSIPGQGRRDGYTF | TRBJ1-2 | TRBV6-2/TRBV6-3 | TRBD1 | .
TGTGCCAGCAGTTTATGGGTTGGCAGGAGGGGCTACACCTTC | CASSLWVGRRGYTF | TRBJ1-2 | TRBV28 | . | few
TGCAGCGTCGTGGGACCGTACAATGAGCAGTTCTTC | CSVVGPYNEQFF | TRBJ2-1 | TRBV29-1 | . | .
TGTGCCAGCAGTTTCCGGGGGGCCTCCACCCCGACGCAGTATTTT | CASSFRGASTPTQYF | TRBJ2-3 | TRBV27 | . | .
TGTGCCAGCAGCTTAAAGTGGAGCGGCTACGAGCAGTACTTC | CASSLKWSGYEQYF | TRBJ2-7 | TRBV7-2 | . | .
TGTGCCAGCACCTTACAGGGGACTGAAGCTTTCTTT | CASTLQGTEAFF | TRBJ1-1 | TRBV6-6 | TRBD1 | .
TGTGCCAGCACGACAGGGGGTAATTACTATGGCTACACCTTC | CASTTGGNYYGYTF | TRBJ1-2 | TRBV6-1 | TRBD1 | .
TGTGCCAGCAGTTTATCAAGGCGGGAGACCCAGTACTTC | CASSLSRRETQYF | TRBJ2-5 | TRBV27 | . | once
TGCAGTGCTAGAGTAGCTTATGAGCAGTTCTTC | CSARVAYEQFF | TRBJ2-1 | TRBV20-1 | . | once
TGTGCCAGCTCACCACTCTTTGGCAACCAAGAGACCCAGTACTTC | CASSPLFGNQETQYF | TRBJ2-5 | TRBV18 | . | .
TGTGCCAGCAGTTCGCAGGTTACCTCCTACAATGAGCAGTTCTTC | CASSSQVTSYNEQFF | TRBJ2-1 | TRBV6-5 | . | .
TGTGCCAGCAGCTCTCAGGGTCAGGTTCCCGGAAACACCATATATTTT | CASSSQGQVPGNTIYF | TRBJ1-3 | TRBV7-8 | . | .
TGTGCCAGCAGTTTTCTGAGGGACTTTCCTGGCGCCTTGTACGAGCAGTACTTC | CASSFLRDFPGALYEQYF | TRBJ2-7 | TRBV27 | . | once
TGCGCCAGCAGCTCTCGGGACACATTCTACGAGCAGTACTTC | CASSSRDTFYEQYF | TRBJ2-7 | TRBV4-1 | . | .
TGTGCCAGCCAGGGAACAAGCTATGGCTACACCTTC | CASQGTSYGYTF | TRBJ1-2 | TRBV6-5 | . | .
TGCGCCAGCAGCTTGGCCTCCGGGCCCTTAGGGAGAGATACGCAGTATTTT | CASSLASGPLGRDTQYF | TRBJ2-3 | TRBV5-1 | . | .
TGTGCCAGCAGTCCGCCGGGACAGCTGAACACTGAAGCTTTCTTT | CASSPPGQLNTEAFF | TRBJ1-1 | TRBV28 | TRBD1 | .
TGCGCCAGCAGCGGAGCCTTGAACACTGAAGCTTTCTTT | CASSGALNTEAFF | TRBJ1-1 | TRBV5-1 | . | few
TGTGCCACCGCTCGGGGACTCCTTAGCACAGATACGCAGTATTTT | CATARGLLSTDTQYF | TRBJ2-3 | TRBV6-5 | . | .
TGTGCCAGCAGCTTGCGGCGGGAAAAGTTCGACAATGAGCAGTTCTTC | CASSLRREKFDNEQFF | TRBJ2-1 | TRBV5-4 | . | once
TGTGCCAGTAGTATGCCGGGACAGTTCTATGGCTACACCTTC | CASSMPGQFYGYTF | TRBJ1-2 | TRBV19 | TRBD1 | .
TGTGCCAGTAGGGGCTACGGGACAACTAATCAGCCCCAGCATTTT | CASRGYGTTNQPQHF | TRBJ1-5 | TRBV19 | . | .
TGTGCCAGCAGGTCAGGGGGCGCTGGGTATGGCTACACCTTC | CASRSGGAGYGYTF | TRBJ1-2 | TRBV28 | TRBD1 | .
TGTGCCAGCAGCTTAGCGGTAGGCGGGCCAGCCTACAATGAGCAGTTCTTC | CASSLAVGGPAYNEQFF | TRBJ2-1 | TRBV7-9 | . | few
TGTGCCAGCAGCCCACGGCTGGGCTACTCTGGAAACACCATATATTTT | CASSPRLGYSGNTIYF | TRBJ1-3 | TRBV7-2 | . | .
TGTGCCAGCAGCTTAGTGGAGGAGCAGTACTTC | CASSLVEEQYF | TRBJ2-7 | TRBV7-8 | . | .
TGTGCCAGCAGCTTAGCACCCCTCAAACAAGGCCGCTATGGCTACACCTTC | CASSLAPLKQGRYGYTF | TRBJ1-2 | TRBV11-2 | . | once
TGTGCCAGCAGCTTAAGGCTGGGGAACGAGCAGTACTTC | CASSLRLGNEQYF | TRBJ2-7 | TRBV5-4 | . | .
TGTGCCAGCAGCCCCGGACAGGGAATCAAAGCTTTCTTT | CASSPGQGIKAFF | TRBJ1-1 | TRBV7-9 | TRBD1 | .
TGCAGTGCTAGTAGTGGTGGGAAACCCCAGTTCTTC | CSASSGGKPQFF | TRBJ2-1 | TRBV20-1 | . | few
TGCGCCAGCAGCTTGTTTGAGGGAGCTGAAGCTTTCTTT | CASSLFEGAEAFF | TRBJ1-1 | TRBV5-1 | . | .
TGTGCCAGCAGTTTACAGGTGTGGGGAAATCAGCCCCAGCATTTT | CASSLQVWGNQPQHF | TRBJ1-5 | TRBV28 | . | .
TGTGCCAGCAGCCCCCTGACAGGGGGCAATCAGCCCCAGCATTTT | CASSPLTGGNQPQHF | TRBJ1-5 | TRBV5-5 | TRBD1 | .
TGCAGCGTTCTAGCGGGCCTTAGTCCGTTCTTC | CSVLAGLSPFF | TRBJ2-1 | TRBV29-1 | TRBD2 | few
TGTGCCAGCAGCTTGGGATTTCGGATGAACACTGAAGCTTTCTTT | CASSLGFRMNTEAFF | TRBJ1-1 | TRBV5-6 | . | .
TGTGCCAGCAGCTTAGACAGGAGGGTCGTATCGGCTTTCTTT | CASSLDRRVVSAFF | TRBJ1-1 | TRBV13 | . | .
TGTGCCAGCTCACCGAGGACAGTCAATAATTCACCCCTCCACTTT | CASSPRTVNNSPLHF | TRBJ1-6 | TRBV18 | . | .
TGTGCCAGCAGTTACTCGAACAGGGAGTACGGGGAGCTGTTTTTT | CASSYSNREYGELFF | TRBJ2-2 | TRBV6-5 | . | once
TGCGCCAGCAGCCAAGTGGCCCCGGAGATGAACACTGAAGCTTTCTTT | CASSQVAPEMNTEAFF | TRBJ1-1 | TRBV4-3 | . | once
TGTGCCAGCAGTTACGGGACACGCGATGGGACCTATGGCTACACCTTC | CASSYGTRDGTYGYTF | TRBJ1-2 | TRBV6-5 | . | .
TGTGCCAGCAGTGACGACCGGGAGGGCTACAATGAGCAGTTCTTC | CASSDDREGYNEQFF | TRBJ2-1 | TRBV6-4 | TRBD2 | .
TGTGCCAGCAGTCTTACAGGGAAGGGGTACTATGGCTACACCTTC | CASSLTGKGYYGYTF | TRBJ1-2 | TRBV28 | . | .
TGTGCCAGCAGTTCAGATCCGGGACCTCCCTACGAGCAGTACTTC | CASSSDPGPPYEQYF | TRBJ2-7 | TRBV27 | . | .
TGTGCCAGCAGATCCGGGACAGCGAACACTGAAGCTTTCTTT | CASRSGTANTEAFF | TRBJ1-1 | TRBV5-4 | TRBD1 | .
TGTGCCAGCAGCCCTCAAGGGACAGGGGGCTACAATGAGCAGTTCTTC | CASSPQGTGGYNEQFF | TRBJ2-1 | TRBV7-2 | TRBD1 | .
TGTGCCAGCGAGGCCCGGGGCAGGCATGACTCTGGAAACACCATATATTTT | CASEARGRHDSGNTIYF | TRBJ1-3 | TRBV25-1 | . | .
TGCGCCAGCAGCCCCCCCGCCTACGAGCAGTACTTC | CASSPPAYEQYF | TRBJ2-7 | TRBV5-1 | . | .
TGTGCCAGCAGTGTACAGGCGGGAGAGGTCGGGGAGCTGTTTTTT | CASSVQAGEVGELFF | TRBJ2-2 | TRBV6-4 | TRBD2 | .
TGTGCCAGCAGCCCATATTCTGGAAACACCATATATTTT | CASSPYSGNTIYF | TRBJ1-3 | TRBV28 | . | once
TGTGCCAGCAGCTTATACGGGGGTTTGGGTTACAATGAGCAGTTCTTC | CASSLYGGLGYNEQFF | TRBJ2-1 | TRBV7-2 | . | once
TGTGCCAGCTCACCAGGGACAGGGGGGGGACAGCCCCAGCATTTT | CASSPGTGGGQPQHF | TRBJ1-5 | TRBV18 | TRBD1 | .
TGTGCCAGCAGCCTAGACAGGGTTGAGACCTTC | CASSLDRVETF | TRBJ1-2 | TRBV5-5 | TRBD1 | .
TGCGCCAGCAGCTTGTTTTTCGGGACAGGTCGTTTTGAAGCTTTCTTT | CASSLFFGTGRFEAFF | TRBJ1-1 | TRBV5-1 | TRBD1 | .
TGTGCCAGCAGCTTAGTACTAGCTTCCTACAATGAGCAGTTCTTC | CASSLVLASYNEQFF | TRBJ2-1 | TRBV7-2 | . | .
TGTGCCAGCAGCGAATTCGGGGAGCAGTACTTC | CASSEFGEQYF | TRBJ2-7 | TRBV5-4 | . | few
TGTGCCAGCAGCCTGGACAGGGGGAGGGAGCAGTACTTC | CASSLDRGREQYF | TRBJ2-7 | TRBV27 | TRBD1 | .